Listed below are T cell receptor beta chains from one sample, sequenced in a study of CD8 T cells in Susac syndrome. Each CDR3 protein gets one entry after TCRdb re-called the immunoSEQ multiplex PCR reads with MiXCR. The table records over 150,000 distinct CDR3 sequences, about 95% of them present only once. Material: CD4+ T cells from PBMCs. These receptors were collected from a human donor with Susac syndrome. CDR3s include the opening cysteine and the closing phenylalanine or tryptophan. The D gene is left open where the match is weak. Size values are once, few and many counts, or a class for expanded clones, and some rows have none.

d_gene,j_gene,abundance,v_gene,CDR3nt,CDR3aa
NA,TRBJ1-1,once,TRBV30,TGTGCCTGGGGTGGGCCTAGGCAGCCGAACACTGAAGCTTTCTTT,CAWGGPRQPNTEAFF
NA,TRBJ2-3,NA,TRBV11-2,TGTGCCAGCAGCTTCAGTAGGGGAACCACAGATACGCAGTATTTT,CASSFSRGTTDTQYF
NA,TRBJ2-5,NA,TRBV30,TGTGCCTGGGCACTACAAGGAGTGGGGGAGACCCAGTACTTC,CAWALQGVGETQYF
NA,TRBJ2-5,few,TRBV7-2,TGTGCCAGCAGCTTAGCTCCCCTCGGTGGGAAAAGACAACAAGAGACCCAGTACTTC,CASSLAPLGGKRQQETQYF
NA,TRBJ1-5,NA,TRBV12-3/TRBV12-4,TGTGCCAGCAGTTCCGACACGGACGATTATCAGCATTTT,CASSSDTDDYQHF
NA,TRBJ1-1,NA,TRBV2,TGTGCCAGCTTCCAGGGTCGATACACTGAAGCTTTCTTT,CASFQGRYTEAFF
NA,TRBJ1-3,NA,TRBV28,TGTGCCAGCAACCCCCAGTACTCTGGAAACACCATATATTTT,CASNPQYSGNTIYF
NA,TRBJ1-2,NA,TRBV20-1,TGCAGTGCAGGATGGACAGATCCGGAAGGCTACACCTTC,CSAGWTDPEGYTF
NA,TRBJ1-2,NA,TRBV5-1,TGCGCCAGCAGCAGCGGCGGGGGGCGCTTGATGGATGGCTACACCTTC,CASSSGGGRLMDGYTF
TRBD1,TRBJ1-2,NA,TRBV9,TGTGCCAGCAGCGTAGCTACAGGGGGCGTCTATGGCTACACCTTC,CASSVATGGVYGYTF
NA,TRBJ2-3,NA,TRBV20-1,TGCAGTGCTAGAGTTAGGGCTAGCGGCACAGATACGCAGTATTTT,CSARVRASGTDTQYF
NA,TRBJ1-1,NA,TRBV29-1,TGCAGCGTTGAAGGGACGCCTTCGAACACTGAAGCTTTCTTT,CSVEGTPSNTEAFF
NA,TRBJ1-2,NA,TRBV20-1,TGCAGTGCTAGAGACCCGGGAAGAGGAATCTATGGCTACACCTTC,CSARDPGRGIYGYTF
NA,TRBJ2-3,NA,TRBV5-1,TGCGCCAGCGTAGACGGGGCTAGCACAGATACGCAGTATTTT,CASVDGASTDTQYF
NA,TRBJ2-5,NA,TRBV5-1,TGCGCCAGCAGCTTGGCGGCGGCCCCAGAGACCCAGTACTTC,CASSLAAAPETQYF
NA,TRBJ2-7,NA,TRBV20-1,TGCAGTGCTCGGGGGGCAGGCTCCTACGAGCAGTACTTC,CSARGAGSYEQYF
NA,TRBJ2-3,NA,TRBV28,TGTGCCAGCAGCGGGTCAGCTTTCCCAGATACGCAGTATTTT,CASSGSAFPDTQYF
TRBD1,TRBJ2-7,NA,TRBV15,TGTGCCACCAGCAGGGACAGGAACTACGAGCAGTACTTC,CATSRDRNYEQYF
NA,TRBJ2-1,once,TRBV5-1,TGCGCCAGCAGCCCGGACGCCATTAGTTCGAATGAGCAGTTCTTC,CASSPDAISSNEQFF
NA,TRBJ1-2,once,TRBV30,TGTGTCCGAAGGTCAGGGACCTATGGCTACACCTTC,CVRRSGTYGYTF
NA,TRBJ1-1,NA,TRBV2,TGTGCCAGCATTGGGAATGAGGTTACTGAAGCTTTCTTT,CASIGNEVTEAFF
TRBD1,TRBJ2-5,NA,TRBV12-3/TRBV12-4,TGTGCCAGCAGCCCCTACCTTGACAGGGTGGTGACGGAGACCCAGTACTTC,CASSPYLDRVVTETQYF
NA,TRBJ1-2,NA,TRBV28,TGTGCCAGCAGTCCCAGATCCTATGGCTACACCTTC,CASSPRSYGYTF
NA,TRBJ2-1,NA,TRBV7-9,TGTGCCAGCAGCCTCACGGGGCGGCTCTACAATGAGCAGTTCTTC,CASSLTGRLYNEQFF
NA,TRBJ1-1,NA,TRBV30,TGTGCCTGGAGTGTAGGGATAAGAGGCACTGAAGCTTTCTTT,CAWSVGIRGTEAFF
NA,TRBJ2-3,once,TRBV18,TGTGCCAGCTCAACAGGACTCACAGATACGCAGTATTTT,CASSTGLTDTQYF
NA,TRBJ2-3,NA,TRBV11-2,TGTGCCAGCAGCCAGGCAAGGACCGGGGCAGATACGCAGTATTTT,CASSQARTGADTQYF
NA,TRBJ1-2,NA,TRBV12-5,TGTGCTAGTGGACCAAGAGACGTGGACTATGGCTACACCTTC,CASGPRDVDYGYTF
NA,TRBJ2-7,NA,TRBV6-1,TGTGCCACCACTCGGGCGGGCTACGAGCAGTACTTC,CATTRAGYEQYF
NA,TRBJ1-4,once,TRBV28,TGTGCCAGCAGCGAACAGGGTCGGGGTGAAAAACTGTTTTTT,CASSEQGRGEKLFF
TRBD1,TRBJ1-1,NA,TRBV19,TGTGCCAGTAGGACAGGACAGGGAGACACTGAAGCTTTCTTT,CASRTGQGDTEAFF